The source of this T cell receptor beta chain is a study of blood T cells in healthy people across ages. General study findings and limits: Roughly linear age-related decline in beta diversity appeared, significant by age around 40.

Germline lookup yields CDR1 SGHTA and CDR2 FQGNSA. The length of the CDR3 is 15 residues. The V segment lost 5 bases and the J segment 4 bases; nucleotides outside the gene matches: 8. The second PCR ran roughly 7 to 11 cycles with a sample-barcoded 5' primer and J-beta primers. Researchers report that a template-switch adaptor with 12 random nucleotides tagged each cDNA molecule. Every sample returned 2.5 million or more CDR3-containing paired-end reads. MiXCR, applied by TCRdb to the 5' RACE reads, yields one record per CDR3 protein. The sample consists of fewer than 2,000,000 distinct CDR3 sequences, about 39% of them appearing once. Every sample gave at least 5 micrograms of total RNA when it was extracted. This clonotype appeared a few times. The antigen is undetermined.

Sequenced sample: blood. The origin of this receptor is a human donor in good health. This sequence joins TRBV7-2 and TRBJ2-5, with 9 nucleotides matching TRBD1. This CDR3 reads CASSTQGALGETQYF. The CDR3 DNA is TGTGCCAGCAGCACACAGGGGGCGTTAGGAGAGACCCAGTACTTC.